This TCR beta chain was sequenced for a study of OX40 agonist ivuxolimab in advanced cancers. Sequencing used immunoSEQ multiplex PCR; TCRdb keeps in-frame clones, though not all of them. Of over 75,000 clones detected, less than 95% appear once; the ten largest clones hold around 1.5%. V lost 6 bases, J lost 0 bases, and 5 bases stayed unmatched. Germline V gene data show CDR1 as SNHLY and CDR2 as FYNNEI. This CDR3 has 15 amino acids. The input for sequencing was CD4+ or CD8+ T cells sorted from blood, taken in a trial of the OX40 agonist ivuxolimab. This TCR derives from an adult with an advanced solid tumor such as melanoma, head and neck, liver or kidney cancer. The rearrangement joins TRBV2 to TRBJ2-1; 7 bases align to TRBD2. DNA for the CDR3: TGTGCCAGCAGCACCCGGACTAGCTCCTACAATGAGCAGTTCTTC. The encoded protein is CASSTRTSSYNEQFF.